One sample yielded the 30 T cell receptor beta chains listed below, sequenced in a study of spatial heterogeneity in lung cancer. Study-wide points: In tumors, expanded intratumoral alpha and beta TCR counts tracked mutation counts.

Indicated time point: sample taken at primary tumor resection. TCRdb reprocessed the 5' RACE reads via MiXCR and lists one record per CDR3 protein. Among around 20,000 distinct CDR3 sequences listed, 7% were seen once. No cognate antigen is known for these TCRs. The specimen was lung tumor tissue, collected at surgery. These TCRs come from a female donor with early-stage non-small cell lung cancer.

This clonotype has ten or more counts. The chain recombines TRBV27 with TRBJ2-7; 8 bases agree with TRBD1. Germline V CDR1 and CDR2: MNHEY, SMNVEV (reference sequence). V lost 5 bases, J lost 4 bases, and 13 bases stayed unmatched. CDR3 length equals 16 residues. The CDR3, as DNA: TGTGCCAGCAGTGCAGCAGACAGGGGCGCCTCTTACGAGCAGTACTTC. This translates into CASSAADRGASYEQYF.

The gene calls are TRBV2 and TRBJ1-4; D is unclear. V was trimmed by 10 bases and J by 8 bases, leaving 23 bases between them. The CDR3 loop spans 15 amino acids. CDR1 is SNHLY, CDR2 FYNNEI, per germline. The CDR3 DNA is TGTGCCACCGCCGCCTCACGAGGTCACGGAGAAAAACTGTTTTTT. It codes for CATAASRGHGEKLFF.

In this sample, this clonotype turned up many times. This chain uses TRBV6-2 or TRBV6-3 with TRBJ1-5; no firm D call. The CDR3 totals 13 residues. Germline CDR1 is MNHEY and CDR2 is SVGEGT. Trimming took off 6 bases at V and 3 bases at J, with 9 bases between the two ends. The CDR3 DNA reads TGTGCCAGCAGCCCCTCCCACAATCAGCCCCAGCATTTT. Translated: CASSPSHNQPQHF.

This clonotype was seen many times. The CDR3 spells CSARDWRALSTDTQYF. The CDR3 nucleotides read TGCAGTGCTAGAGATTGGCGGGCCCTAAGCACAGATACGCAGTATTTT. The J gene is TRBJ2-3, the V gene TRBV20-1; tentatively, D is TRBD2 (5 bases). The CDR3 loop spans 16 amino acids. V was clipped by 0 bases and J by 0 bases, with 13 bases between them. CDR1 and CDR2 (germline): DFQATT, SNEGSKA (reference sequence).

The sample holds a few counts of this clonotype. The genes are TRBV7-3 and TRBJ1-2; the D is unclear. Trimming pared 2 bases from V and 8 bases from J, leaving 18 bases between. Germline values: CDR1 SGHTA, CDR2 FQGTGA. CDR3 size: 15 residues. The CDR3 region has the DNA TGTGCCAGCAGCTTAGGAGCGAGGGCGAATCGGGGCTACACCTTC. It is translated as CASSLGARANRGYTF. The full variable domain, rest sourced from reference TRBV7-3 and TRBJ1-2, is GAGVSQTPSNKVTEKGKYVELRCDPISGHTALYWYRQSLGQGPEFLIYFQGTGAADDSGLPNDRFFAVRPEGSVSTLKIQRTERGDSAVYLCASSLGARANRGYTFGSGTRLTVV.

This clonotype is classed as medium-sized (0.01 to 0.1%). V usage is TRBV20-1 and J usage is TRBJ1-4; D is undetermined. V was pared by 6 bases and J by 4 bases, with 12 bases between. The CDR3 is made up of 13 amino acids. Germline V gene sequence: CDR1 DFQATT, CDR2 SNEGSKA (reference sequence). Written as DNA, the CDR3 is TGCAGTGCACCCGGCGAGGATAATGAAAAACTGTTTTTT. This encodes CSAPGEDNEKLFF.

The CDR3 protein is CASSSRGQGNSPLHF. For the CDR3, the DNA is TGTGCCAGCAGCTCCCGAGGTCAGGGGAATTCACCCCTCCACTTT. The chain has TRBV12-3 or TRBV12-4 and TRBJ1-6; D might be TRBD1 (6 bases). V was clipped by 6 bases and J by 7 bases, with 16 bases between them. The CDR3 runs to 15 residues.

This clonotype was seen a few times. The CDR3 protein is CASSPRSFNTGELFF. The CDR3 DNA follows: TGTGCCAGCAGTCCCCGGTCCTTTAACACCGGGGAGCTGTTTTTT. The V gene is TRBV28, the J gene TRBJ2-2; D is ambiguous. The CDR3 length is 15 residues. V was shortened by 5 bases and J by 2 bases, with 12 bases between the two germline ends. The germline V gene encodes CDR1 MDHEN and CDR2 SYDVKM. The variable domain in full, with the rest retrieved from reference TRBV28 and TRBJ2-2, is DVKVTQSSRYLVKRTGEKVFLECVQDMDHENMFWYRQDPGLGLRLIYFSYDVKMKEKGDIPEGYSVSREKKERFSLILESASTNQTSMYLCASSPRSFNTGELFFGEGSRLTVL.

This clonotype was counted ten times or more. The CDR3 coding sequence is TGTGCCAGCAGCGTAGTAACTGGTGGTGAGCAGTTCTTC. Amino acids: CASSVVTGGEQFF. This chain joins TRBV9 and TRBJ2-1; D uncertain. Germline V gene data show CDR1 as SGDLS and CDR2 as YYNGEE. Trimming pared 0 bases from V and 9 bases from J, leaving 10 bases between. CDR3 length: 13 residues.

The V gene is TRBV15, the J gene TRBJ1-2; tentatively, D is TRBD1 (6 bases). The CDR3 extends over 13 amino acids. Between the trimmed V and J ends, which lost 3 bases and 8 bases, there was a span of 13 bases. Per germline, CDR1 LNHNV and CDR2 YYDKDF (reference sequence). The CDR3 loop is CATSSSGQQGYTF. Here the CDR3 DNA reads TGTGCCACCAGCAGCTCCGGACAGCAAGGCTACACCTTC.

This clonotype was counted ten times or more. The V call is TRBV29-1, the J call TRBJ1-2, with 7 bases fitting TRBD1. V was pared by 7 bases and J by 8 bases, with 7 bases of the junction left unmatched. Germline assignment: CDR1 SQVTM and CDR2 ANQGSEA. This CDR3 comprises 11 residues. DNA for the CDR3: TGCAGCGGCCGACAGGGTCGCGGCTACACCTTC. Its translation is CSGRQGRGYTF.

The chain employs TRBV20-1 and TRBJ2-3; tentative D call: TRBD2 (6 bases). Germline CDR1 and CDR2: DFQATT and SNEGSKA (reference sequence). The CDR3 has 14 residues. Between the trimmed V and J ends, which lost 3 bases and 2 bases, there was a span of 12 bases. The CDR3 protein is CSASWERATDTQYF. CDR3 nucleotides: TGCAGTGCTAGTTGGGAGCGGGCCACAGATACGCAGTATTTT.

This clonotype was seen a few times. CDR3 nucleotide sequence: TGTGCCAGCAGCTTAGGGGGGGCTCGGACTGAAGCTTTCTTT. Translated: CASSLGGARTEAFF. The chain has TRBV7-6 and TRBJ1-1, with a weak D call TRBD1 (6 bases). This CDR3 has 14 residues. The ends were cut back, 1 base at V and 5 bases at J, with 11 bases in the middle. Germline-derived CDR1 and CDR2 are SGHVS and FNYEAQ.

A few counts support this clonotype. The chain is built from TRBV5-1 and TRBJ1-2; D may be TRBD1 (6 bases). V was shortened by 4 bases and J by 3 bases, with 13 bases between the two germline ends. This CDR3 is built from 14 residues. Germline V CDR1 and CDR2: SGHRS, YFSETQ. CDR3 bases: TGCGCCAGCAGCGTCAGGGGAGGAGACTATGGCTACACCTTC. It yields the protein CASSVRGGDYGYTF.

This clonotype was recorded at least ten times. The gene calls are TRBV5-1 and TRBJ2-7; 11 nucleotides align to TRBD2. From germline, CDR1 is SGHRS and CDR2 YFSETQ. The length of the CDR3 is 16 residues. J gave up 5 bases and V 1 base, and 8 bases lay outside the gene matches. CDR3 amino acids: CASSLLAGGPNNEQYF. The CDR3, as DNA: TGCGCCAGCAGCTTGTTAGCGGGGGGGCCGAATAACGAGCAGTACTTC.

This clonotype has ten or more counts. The CDR3 DNA follows: TGTGCCAGCAGTTACCCGACAGCATCTGGAGGAGGCTACACCTTC. Protein product: CASSYPTASGGGYTF. V usage is TRBV6-2 or TRBV6-3 and J usage is TRBJ1-2; D is perhaps TRBD1 (5 bases). With 2 bases removed from V and 8 bases from J, the gap between germline ends came to 18 bases. This CDR3 is built from 15 residues. Germline lookup yields CDR1 MNHEY and CDR2 SVGEGT.

This clonotype has only a few counts. This chain links TRBV9 with TRBJ2-7; 10 positions match TRBD1. Trimming at V came to 4 bases and at J to 5 bases, leaving 9 bases not matched to a gene. CDR3 length equals 15 residues. Germline V lookup: CDR1 SGDLS, CDR2 YYNGEE. The CDR3 region has the DNA TGTGCCAGCAGCCTTACCGGGACAGGGGTTCACGAGCAGTACTTC. This encodes CASSLTGTGVHEQYF.

This clonotype was seen only a few times. The rearrangement joins TRBV6-5 to TRBJ2-1; D might be TRBD1 (6 bases). CDR1 is MNHEY, CDR2 SVGAGI, per germline. Trimming took off 5 bases at V and 11 bases at J, with 10 bases between the two ends. The length of the CDR3 is 11 residues. The chain's CDR3 is CASSGGSQQFF. CDR3 DNA sequence: TGTGCCAGCAGTGGGGGCAGCCAGCAGTTCTTC.

This clonotype was observed a single time. A much larger clone differs from this one at a single base, so this may be a read error. DNA for the CDR3: TGTGGCAGCAGCTTGGCCTTAGGGAGCACAGATACGCAGTATTTT. Encoded protein: CGSSLALGSTDTQYF. The chain couples TRBV5-4 to TRBJ2-3, with unresolved D. The CDR3 is made up of 15 amino acids. From germline, CDR1 is SGHNT and CDR2 YYREEE (reference sequence).

The V call is TRBV7-9, the J call TRBJ2-1, with D possibly TRBD2 on 5 matching bases. With 5 bases removed from V and 4 bases from J, the gap between germline ends came to 15 bases. Germline CDR1 is SEHNR and CDR2 is FQNEAQ (reference sequence). This CDR3 contains 15 residues. The CDR3 reads CASSPRRTSYNEQFF. The CDR3 DNA is TGTGCCAGCAGCCCCAGGAGGACTTCATACAATGAGCAGTTCTTC.

This clonotype was seen at least ten times. V gene TRBV4-3 combines with J gene TRBJ1-5; unclear D gene. Germline CDR1 and CDR2: LGHNA and YSLEER. The V end was cut by 0 bases, the J end by 11 bases, with 14 bases between. The CDR3 sequence is 14 residues long. The CDR3, as DNA: TGCGCCAGCAGCCAAGATGCAGGAGGCTGGGCCCAGCATTTT. This encodes CASSQDAGGWAQHF.

This clonotype came up many times. The rearrangement links TRBV27 to TRBJ2-3; the D is unclear. CDR3 size: 13 residues. V was clipped by 5 bases and J by 6 bases, with 12 bases between them. CDR1 and CDR2 from the germline V gene are MNHEY and SMNVEV (reference sequence). CDR3 sequence: CASSAQPRDTQYF. In DNA form, the CDR3 reads TGTGCCAGCAGTGCGCAACCGCGGGATACGCAGTATTTT.

In its sample, this clonotype was seen many times. The genes are TRBV20-1 and TRBJ2-1; D ambiguous. The CDR3 contains 11 residues. CDR1 and CDR2 (germline): DFQATT, SNEGSKA (reference sequence). V was shortened by 6 bases and J by 9 bases, with 12 bases between the two germline ends. CDR3 DNA sequence: TGCAGTGCGTCTCTAGACACTGAGCAGTTCTTC. It translates to CSASLDTEQFF.

In this sample, this clonotype turned up many times. DNA for the CDR3: TGTGCCTGGAGTCAGGGATCAGAGACCCAGTACTTC. Its translation is CAWSQGSETQYF. The gene calls are TRBV30 and TRBJ2-5; D is possibly TRBD1 (5 bases). Germline CDR1 and CDR2: GTSNPN and SVGIG (reference sequence). The CDR3 is made up of 12 amino acids. Trimming stripped 2 bases from V and 4 bases from J, with 8 bases between.

This clonotype was found many times. CDR3 loop: CASSSRSNYGYTF. The CDR3 DNA reads as TGTGCCAGCAGTTCGCGGTCTAACTATGGCTACACCTTC. The V gene is TRBV6-2 or TRBV6-3, the J gene TRBJ1-2; D is ambiguous. The CDR3 loop spans 13 amino acids. In germline, CDR1 is MNHEY, CDR2 SVGEGT. The ends were cut back, 4 bases at V and 0 bases at J, with 6 bases in the middle.

By share, this clonotype counts as medium-sized. V gene TRBV20-1 combines with J gene TRBJ2-3, with 8 bases that match TRBD2. Germline V gives CDR1 DFQATT, CDR2 SNEGSKA (reference sequence). This CDR3 has 13 residues. With V trimmed by 3 bases and J by 4 bases, 3 bases remained unmatched. CDR3 coding DNA: TGCAGTGCTAGCGGGGGGGCCGCAGATACGCAGTATTTT. It translates to CSASGGAADTQYF.

This clonotype was counted many times. The CDR3 does not close with the conserved phenylalanine or tryptophan, likely indicating a read error. This chain links TRBV5-1 with TRBJ2-5; the D is unclear. The germline CDR1 and CDR2 sequences are SGHRS and YFSETQ. The CDR3 length is 17 residues. Trimming took 4 bases from V and 0 from J, leaving 19 bases between them. CDR3: CASSPLLLTVYQETQYL. CDR3 bases: TGCGCCAGCAGCCCCCTTCTCCTCACCGTGTACCAAGAGACCCAGTACCTC.

This clonotype has a count of ten or more. This chain links TRBV28 with TRBJ2-5; TRBD2 might be the D (5 bases). The CDR3 consists of 15 residues. Trimming pared 7 bases from V and 4 bases from J, leaving 19 bases between. The germline CDR1 and CDR2 sequences are MDHEN and SYDVKM. This CDR3 is CASNLPGVAGETQYF. The CDR3 nucleotides read TGTGCCAGCAACCTTCCCGGGGTCGCTGGAGAGACCCAGTACTTC.

This clonotype occurred many times. The CDR3 spells CASKLRDGNSPLHF. The CDR3 bases are TGTGCCAGCAAGCTCCGGGACGGCAATTCACCCCTCCACTTT. The chain joins TRBV6-1 to TRBJ1-6, with D possibly matching TRBD1 (5 bases). Germline CDR1 and CDR2: MNHNS and SASEGT. The V end was cut by 7 bases, the J end by 7 bases, with 14 bases between. The CDR3 runs to 14 residues.

This clonotype was counted a few times. A much larger clone differs from this one at a single base, so this may be a read error. This rearrangement joins TRBV7-3 to TRBJ2-1; 7 bases match TRBD2. The length of the CDR3 is 15 residues. J lost 2 bases, V lost 1 base, and 2 bases had no gene match. Germline V gives CDR1 SGHTA, CDR2 FQGTGA. The CDR3 sequence is CASSLIGGAYNEQFF. CDR3 nucleotide sequence: TGTGCCAGCAGCTTAATTGGGGGGGCCTACAATGAGCAGTTCTTC.